The 22 T cell receptor beta chains presented below share a single source sample, sequenced in a study of OX40 agonist ivuxolimab in advanced cancers. Sequencing used immunoSEQ multiplex PCR; TCRdb keeps in-frame clones, though not all of them. The sample includes 75,000 to 100,000 clones, roughly 90% of them seen just once. The sample was CD4+ or CD8+ T cells sorted from blood, taken in a trial of the OX40 agonist ivuxolimab. Receptors originate from an adult with an advanced solid tumor such as melanoma, head and neck, liver or kidney cancer.

The chain carries TRBV6-1 and TRBJ2-5; D assignment may be TRBD1 or TRBD2 (5 bases each). Germline CDR1 MNHNS, CDR2 SASEGT. The CDR3 contains 11 residues. The V end lost 7 bases, the J end lost 5 bases, and 8 bases lay between the germline ends. The CDR3 DNA sequence: TGTGCCAGCATTTGGGGGGAGACCCAGTACTTC. This sequence encodes CASIWGETQYF.

The V call is TRBV5-4, the J call TRBJ2-5, with a weak D call TRBD2 (6 bases). V gave up 4 bases and J gave up 4 bases, with 11 bases separating them. Germline CDR1 is SGHNT and CDR2 is YYREEE (reference sequence). There are 13 residues in the CDR3. CDR3 nucleotide sequence: TGTGCCAGCAGCAGGGACTTACTAGAGACCCAGTACTTC. This codes for CASSRDLLETQYF.

Written as DNA, the CDR3 is TGTGCCAGTACCACCGGGACAGGGAGAAGTTCGGGTCAGCCCCAGCATTTT. Protein sequence: CASTTGTGRSSGQPQHF. This chain connects TRBV19 to TRBJ1-5; 9 nucleotides line up with TRBD1. The germline V gene encodes CDR1 LNHDA and CDR2 SQIVND (reference sequence). Trimming removed 7 bases from V and 6 bases from J; junction bases left unmatched: 16. The CDR3 is 17 amino acids.

The J gene is TRBJ2-1, the V gene TRBV4-3; D call uncertain. Germline V gene sequence: CDR1 LGHNA, CDR2 YSLEER. V was shortened by 4 bases and J by 4 bases, with 14 bases between the two germline ends. The CDR3 has 15 amino acids. CDR3 region: CASSRNTDIYNEQFF. CDR3 coding DNA: TGCGCCAGCAGCCGTAATACGGATATATACAATGAGCAGTTCTTC.

J is TRBJ1-1 and V is TRBV5-4, with 10 bases that match TRBD1. V lost 0 bases, J lost 1 base, and 12 bases stayed unmatched. Germline loops: CDR1 SGHNT, CDR2 YYREEE (reference sequence). The CDR3 runs to 19 residues. The CDR3 coding sequence is TGTGCCAGCAGCTTGGCGTTCGACAGGGGGCGCGGTTCGAACACTGAAGCTTTCTTT. As protein: CASSLAFDRGRGSNTEAFF.

J is TRBJ2-7 and V is TRBV11-2; maybe TRBD1 (5 bases). From germline, CDR1 is SGHAT and CDR2 FQNNGV. V was shortened by 5 bases and J by 3 bases, with 14 bases between the two germline ends. The CDR3 spans 14 residues. CDR3 nucleotides: TGTGCCAGCAGCCGTGGGGCCTTGAACTACGAGCAGTACTTC. Its translation: CASSRGALNYEQYF. Full variable domain (outside the CDR3, taken from reference TRBV11-2 and TRBJ2-7): EAGVAQSPRYKIIEKRQSVAFWCNPISGHATLYWYQQILGQGPKLLIQFQNNGVVDDSQLPKDRFSAERLKGVDSTLKIQPAKLEDSAVYLCASSRGALNYEQYFGPGTRLTVT.

The rearrangement uses TRBV18 and TRBJ2-7; 11 positions match TRBD2. The CDR3 is made up of 17 amino acids. Germline V lookup: CDR1 KGHSH, CDR2 LQKENI. V shed 3 bases and J 3 bases; nucleotides not matched to a gene: 10. This CDR3 reads CASSPLTSGTSYYEQYF. DNA of the CDR3: TGTGCCAGCTCACCCTTGACTAGCGGGACCTCCTACTACGAGCAGTACTTC.

The chain uses TRBV18 and TRBJ2-7, with TRBD1 identical over 10 bases. The CDR3 contains 14 residues. Germline-derived CDR1 and CDR2 are KGHSH and LQKENI. The V segment lost 4 bases and the J segment 2 bases; nucleotides outside the gene matches: 2. The CDR3 region is CASSRQGATYEQYF. DNA of the CDR3: TGTGCCAGCTCACGACAGGGGGCTACCTACGAGCAGTACTTC.

This sequence joins TRBV2 and TRBJ2-3; TRBD2 might be the D (7 bases). Germline-derived CDR1 and CDR2 are SNHLY and FYNNEI. The CDR3 sequence is 16 residues long. The V gene lost 2 bases and the J gene lost 2 bases, with 14 bases spanning the gap. For the CDR3, the DNA is TGTGCCAGCAGTGAATCGGGGGGCCGACACACAGATACGCAGTATTTT. It is translated as CASSESGGRHTDTQYF.

This clone has only a few counts. The rearrangement joins TRBV20-1 to TRBJ1-2, with TRBD1 as a possible D gene (5 bases). Germline V CDR1 and CDR2: DFQATT, SNEGSKA (reference sequence). V was pared by 5 bases and J by 6 bases, with 10 bases between. This CDR3 region has 11 residues. CDR3 residues: CSAARADGYTF. For the CDR3, the DNA is TGCAGTGCTGCCAGGGCTGATGGCTACACCTTC.

CDR3 DNA sequence: TGTGCCACCTCCCAAGCGAGCACAGATACGCAGTATTTT. Translation gives CATSQASTDTQYF. The V call is TRBV18, the J call TRBJ2-3; D ambiguous. This CDR3 has 13 residues. Between the trimmed V and J ends, which lost 10 bases and 0 bases, there was a span of 11 bases. Germline V gene data show CDR1 as KGHSH and CDR2 as LQKENI.

This chain uses TRBV2 with TRBJ2-1, with D perhaps TRBD1 (5 bases). CDR1 and CDR2 (germline): SNHLY, FYNNEI. This CDR3 is built from 15 residues. V lost 0 bases and J 5 bases, leaving 11 bases between the germline ends. The CDR3 loop is CASSEASRDDNEQFF. Written as DNA, the CDR3 is TGTGCCAGCAGTGAAGCGTCCAGGGATGACAATGAGCAGTTCTTC.

The chain recombines TRBV5-1 with TRBJ1-3; no definite D call. This CDR3 has 14 amino acids. In germline, CDR1 is SGHRS, CDR2 YFSETQ. Trimming took 4 bases from V and 2 from J, leaving 10 bases between them. CDR3 DNA: TGCGCCAGCAGCGCCGGCAGCGCTGGAAACACCATATATTTT. It is translated as CASSAGSAGNTIYF. Supplemented by reference TRBV5-1 and TRBJ1-3, the full variable domain reads KAGVTQTPRYLIKTRGQQVTLSCSPISGHRSVSWYQQTPGQGLQFLFEYFSETQRNKGNFPGRFSGRQFSNSRSEMNVSTLELGDSALYLCASSAGSAGNTIYFGEGSWLTVV.

The table lists this clone with a few counts. The chain links TRBV6-5 to TRBJ1-6, with D possibly being TRBD1 (6 bases). The CDR3 has 14 residues. The germline V gene has CDR1 MNHEY and CDR2 SVGAGI. Between the trimmed V and J ends, which lost 6 bases and 9 bases, there was a span of 15 bases. As DNA, the CDR3 is TGTGCCAGCAGCGACAGGTGGGGGACTTCACCCCTCCACTTT. It specifies CASSDRWGTSPLHF.

The table lists this clone with a count of one. The chain uses TRBV6-6 and TRBJ2-1; tentative D call: TRBD1 (6 bases). V was cut by 5 bases and J by 8 bases, with 19 bases left in between. Germline CDR1 MNHNY, CDR2 SVGAGI (reference sequence). The CDR3 is made up of 15 amino acids. The CDR3 is CASSTGLPGGDEQFF. The CDR3 DNA is TGTGCCAGCAGTACGGGCCTCCCTGGGGGCGATGAGCAGTTCTTC.

The chain uses TRBV5-5 and TRBJ2-5; the match to TRBD2 covers 9 bases. CDR1 is SGHKS and CDR2 is YYEKEE in the germline V gene (reference sequence). The CDR3 has 16 residues. J lost 1 base, V lost 0 bases, and 4 bases had no gene match. The CDR3 protein is CASSLVLAGAQETQYF. The CDR3 coding sequence is TGTGCCAGCAGCTTGGTACTAGCGGGTGCCCAAGAGACCCAGTACTTC.

The chain's CDR3 is CASSTGLVTGTDTQYF. The CDR3 DNA reads as TGTGCCAGCAGCACGGGACTAGTGACTGGGACAGATACGCAGTATTTT. J is TRBJ2-3 and V is TRBV5-5; 8 nucleotides line up with TRBD2. Germline V lookup: CDR1 SGHKS, CDR2 YYEKEE (reference sequence). The CDR3 spans 16 residues. The J segment lost 3 bases and the V segment lost 4 bases, leaving 10 bases of the junction unmatched.

The chain joins TRBV2 to TRBJ2-1; a possible D gene is TRBD2 (5 bases). Germline values: CDR1 SNHLY, CDR2 FYNNEI. Trimming stripped 7 bases from V and 5 bases from J, with 12 bases between. This CDR3 spans 13 amino acids. CDR3 coding DNA: TGTGCCAGCAACCCCCTAGCCGACAATGAGCAGTTCTTC. Its translation: CASNPLADNEQFF.

The chain couples TRBV18 to TRBJ2-7; TRBD2 agrees at 7 bases. The junction had 5 bases not matched to a gene; V was cut back by 1 base and J by 5 bases. Germline V gene sequence: CDR1 KGHSH, CDR2 LQKENI. This CDR3 has 14 amino acids. Written as DNA, the CDR3 is TGTGCCAGCTCACCACGGGAGGGCCTGCACGAGCAGTACTTC. It is translated as CASSPREGLHEQYF.

This chain uses TRBV28 with TRBJ1-1; no reliable D call. Trimming pared 3 bases from V and 7 bases from J, leaving 18 bases between. CDR3 length: 15 amino acids. Germline V gives CDR1 MDHEN, CDR2 SYDVKM. In nucleotides, the CDR3 is TGTGCCAGCAGTTTTGGGTACCAATTGAATTTTGAAGCTTTCTTT. It specifies CASSFGYQLNFEAFF.

The rearrangement links TRBV4-1 to TRBJ1-1; a weak D match, TRBD1 (6 bases). The germline V gene has CDR1 MGHRA and CDR2 YSYEKL. Trimming took off 2 bases at V and 0 bases at J, with 13 bases between the two ends. This CDR3 is built from 16 residues. CDR3 coding DNA: TGCGCCAGCAGCCAAACGACAGGCCCCATGAACACTGAAGCTTTCTTT. This gives the protein CASSQTTGPMNTEAFF.

The rearrangement joins TRBV4-2 to TRBJ1-4; D ambiguous. Germline assignment: CDR1 LGHNA and CDR2 YNFKEQ. The ends were cut back, 5 bases at V and 0 bases at J, with 16 bases in the middle. This CDR3 has 17 residues. CDR3: CASSGVFTGTTNEKLFF. The CDR3 region has the DNA TGTGCCAGCAGCGGGGTCTTCACTGGTACAACTAATGAAAAACTGTTTTTT.